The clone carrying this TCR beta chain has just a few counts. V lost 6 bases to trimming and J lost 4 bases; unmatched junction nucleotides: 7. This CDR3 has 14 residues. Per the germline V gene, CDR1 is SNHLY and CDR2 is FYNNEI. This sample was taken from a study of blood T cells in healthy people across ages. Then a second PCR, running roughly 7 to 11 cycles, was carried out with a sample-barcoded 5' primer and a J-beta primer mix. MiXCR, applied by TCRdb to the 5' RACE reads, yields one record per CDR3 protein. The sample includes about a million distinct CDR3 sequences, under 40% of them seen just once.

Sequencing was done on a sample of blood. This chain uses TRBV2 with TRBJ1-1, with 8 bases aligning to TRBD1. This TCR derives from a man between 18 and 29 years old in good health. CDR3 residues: CASSAGQGSTEAFF. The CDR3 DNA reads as TGTGCCAGCAGCGCAGGACAGGGTAGCACTGAAGCTTTCTTT. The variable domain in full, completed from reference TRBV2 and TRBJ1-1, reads EPEVTQTPSHQVTQMGQEVILRCVPISNHLYFYWYRQILGQKVEFLVSFYNNEISEKSEIFDDQFSVERPDGSNFTLKIRSTKLEDSAMYFCASSAGQGSTEAFFGQGTRLTVV.